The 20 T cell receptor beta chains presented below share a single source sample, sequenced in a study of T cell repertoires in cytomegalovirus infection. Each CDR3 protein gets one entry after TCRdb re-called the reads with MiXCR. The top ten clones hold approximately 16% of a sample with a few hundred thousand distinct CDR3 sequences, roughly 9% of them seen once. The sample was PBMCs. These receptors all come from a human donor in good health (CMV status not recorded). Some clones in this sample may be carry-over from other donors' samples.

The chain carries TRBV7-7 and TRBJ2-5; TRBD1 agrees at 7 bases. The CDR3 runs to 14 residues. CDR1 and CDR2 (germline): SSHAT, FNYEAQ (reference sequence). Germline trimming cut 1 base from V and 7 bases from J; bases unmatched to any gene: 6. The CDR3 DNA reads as TGTGCCAGCAGCTTAGGGGGCCAGGGGGTGACCCAGTACTTC. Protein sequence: CASSLGGQGVTQYF.

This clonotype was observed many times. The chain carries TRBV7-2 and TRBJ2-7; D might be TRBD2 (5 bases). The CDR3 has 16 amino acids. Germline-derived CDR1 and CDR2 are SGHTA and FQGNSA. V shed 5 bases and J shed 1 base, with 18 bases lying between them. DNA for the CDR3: TGTGCCAGCAGCGAACGGGGAACAGTCCTGTCCTACGAGCAGTACTTC. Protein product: CASSERGTVLSYEQYF.

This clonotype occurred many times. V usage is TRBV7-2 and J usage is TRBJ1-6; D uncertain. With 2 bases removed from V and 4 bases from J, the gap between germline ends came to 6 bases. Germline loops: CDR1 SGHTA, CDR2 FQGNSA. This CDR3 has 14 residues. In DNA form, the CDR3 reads TGTGCCAGCAGCTTAAACGGATATAATTCACCCCTCCACTTT. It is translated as CASSLNGYNSPLHF.

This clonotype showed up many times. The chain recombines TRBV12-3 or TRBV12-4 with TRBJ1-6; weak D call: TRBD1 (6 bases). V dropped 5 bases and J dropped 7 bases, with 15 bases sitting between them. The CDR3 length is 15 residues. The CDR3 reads CASSPRGQRNSPLHF. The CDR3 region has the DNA TGTGCCAGCAGTCCCCGCGGACAGAGAAATTCACCCCTCCACTTT.

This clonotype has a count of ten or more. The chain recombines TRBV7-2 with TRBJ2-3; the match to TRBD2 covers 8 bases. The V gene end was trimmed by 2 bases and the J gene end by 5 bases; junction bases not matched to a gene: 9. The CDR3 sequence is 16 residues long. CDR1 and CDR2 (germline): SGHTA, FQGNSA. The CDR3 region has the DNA TGTGCCAGCAGCTTATTCGCGGGAGGTAGTCAAGATACGCAGTATTTT. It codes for CASSLFAGGSQDTQYF.

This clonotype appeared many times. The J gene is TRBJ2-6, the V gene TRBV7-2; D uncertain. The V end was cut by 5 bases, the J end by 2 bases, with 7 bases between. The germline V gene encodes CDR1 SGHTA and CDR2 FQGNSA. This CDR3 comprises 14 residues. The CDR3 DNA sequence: TGTGCCAGCAGCGTCTTCCCTGGGGCCAACGTCCTGACTTTC. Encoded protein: CASSVFPGANVLTF.

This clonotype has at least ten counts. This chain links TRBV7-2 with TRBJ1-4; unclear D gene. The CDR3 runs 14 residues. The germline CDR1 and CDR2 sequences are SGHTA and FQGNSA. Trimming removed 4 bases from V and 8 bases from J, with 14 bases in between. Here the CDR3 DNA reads TGTGCCAGCAGCTCACCCCCCGGGCGGGAAAAACTGTTTTTT. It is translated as CASSSPPGREKLFF.

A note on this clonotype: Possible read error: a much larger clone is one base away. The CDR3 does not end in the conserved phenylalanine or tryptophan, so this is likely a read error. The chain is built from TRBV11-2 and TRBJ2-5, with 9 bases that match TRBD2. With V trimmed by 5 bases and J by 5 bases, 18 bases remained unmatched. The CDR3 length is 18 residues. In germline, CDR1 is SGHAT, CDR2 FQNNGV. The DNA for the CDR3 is TGTGCCAGCAGCCTGGGAGCTCGGGCGGGAGGGCCGGAGGAGACCCAGTACCTC. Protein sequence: CASSLGARAGGPEETQYL.

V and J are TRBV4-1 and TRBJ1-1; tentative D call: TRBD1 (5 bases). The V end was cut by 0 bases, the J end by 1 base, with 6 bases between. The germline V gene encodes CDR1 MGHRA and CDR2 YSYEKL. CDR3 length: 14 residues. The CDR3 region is CASSQDDRNTEAFF. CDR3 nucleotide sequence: TGCGCCAGCAGCCAAGATGACAGGAACACTGAAGCTTTCTTT.

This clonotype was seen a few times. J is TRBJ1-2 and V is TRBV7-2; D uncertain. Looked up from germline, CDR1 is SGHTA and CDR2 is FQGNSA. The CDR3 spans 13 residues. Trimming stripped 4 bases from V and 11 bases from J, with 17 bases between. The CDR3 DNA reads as TGTGCCAGCAGCTCGACGACTGAACTGCGATACACCTTC. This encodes CASSSTTELRYTF.

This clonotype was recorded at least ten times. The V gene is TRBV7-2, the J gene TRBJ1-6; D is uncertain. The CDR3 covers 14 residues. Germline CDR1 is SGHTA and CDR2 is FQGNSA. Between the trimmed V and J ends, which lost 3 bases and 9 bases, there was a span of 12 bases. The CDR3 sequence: CASSLGKGSSPLHF. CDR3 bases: TGTGCCAGCAGCTTGGGAAAAGGGAGTTCACCCCTCCACTTT.

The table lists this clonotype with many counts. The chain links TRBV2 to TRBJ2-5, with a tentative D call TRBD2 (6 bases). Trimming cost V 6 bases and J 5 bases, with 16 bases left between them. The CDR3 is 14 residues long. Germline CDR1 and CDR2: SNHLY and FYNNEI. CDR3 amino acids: CASRRDFVSETQYF. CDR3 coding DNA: TGTGCCAGCAGACGGGACTTTGTGAGTGAGACCCAGTACTTC.

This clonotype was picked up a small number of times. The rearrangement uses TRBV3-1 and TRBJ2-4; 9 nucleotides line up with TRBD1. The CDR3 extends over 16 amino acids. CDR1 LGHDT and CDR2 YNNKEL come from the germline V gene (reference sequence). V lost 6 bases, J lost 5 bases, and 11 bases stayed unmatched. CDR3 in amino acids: CASSLTGTGNQNIQYF. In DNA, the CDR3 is TGTGCCAGCAGTCTTACCGGGACAGGGAACCAAAACATTCAGTACTTC.

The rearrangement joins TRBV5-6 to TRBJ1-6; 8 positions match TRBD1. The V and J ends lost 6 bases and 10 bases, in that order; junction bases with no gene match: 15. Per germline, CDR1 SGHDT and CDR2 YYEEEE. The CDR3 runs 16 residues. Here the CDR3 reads CASNVRTGRFGSPLHF. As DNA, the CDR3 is TGTGCCAGCAACGTCCGGACAGGGAGGTTCGGATCACCCCTCCACTTT.

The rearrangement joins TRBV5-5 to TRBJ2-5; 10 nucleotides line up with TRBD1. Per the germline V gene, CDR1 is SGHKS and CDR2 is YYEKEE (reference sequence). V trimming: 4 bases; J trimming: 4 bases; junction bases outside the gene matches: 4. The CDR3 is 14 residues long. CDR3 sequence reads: CASSGRTGGETQYF. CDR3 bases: TGTGCCAGCAGCGGGAGGACAGGGGGAGAGACCCAGTACTTC.

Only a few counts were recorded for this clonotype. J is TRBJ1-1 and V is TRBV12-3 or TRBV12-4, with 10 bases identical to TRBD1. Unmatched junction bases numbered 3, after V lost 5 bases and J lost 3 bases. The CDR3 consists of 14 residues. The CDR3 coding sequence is TGTGCCAGCAGTGACAGGGGGCGGTACACTGAAGCTTTCTTT. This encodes CASSDRGRYTEAFF.

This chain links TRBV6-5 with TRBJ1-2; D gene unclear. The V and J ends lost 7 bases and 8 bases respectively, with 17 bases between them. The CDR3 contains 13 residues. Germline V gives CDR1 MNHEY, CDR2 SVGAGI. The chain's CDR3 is CASISPKSAGYTF. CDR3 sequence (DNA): TGTGCCAGCATTTCCCCGAAGTCGGCGGGCTACACCTTC.

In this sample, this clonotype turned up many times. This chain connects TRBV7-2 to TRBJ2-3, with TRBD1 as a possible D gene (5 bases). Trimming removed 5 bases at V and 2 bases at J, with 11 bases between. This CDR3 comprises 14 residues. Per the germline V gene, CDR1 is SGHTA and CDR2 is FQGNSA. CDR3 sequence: CASSLRDFTDTQYF. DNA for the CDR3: TGTGCCAGCAGCCTCAGGGATTTCACAGATACGCAGTATTTT.

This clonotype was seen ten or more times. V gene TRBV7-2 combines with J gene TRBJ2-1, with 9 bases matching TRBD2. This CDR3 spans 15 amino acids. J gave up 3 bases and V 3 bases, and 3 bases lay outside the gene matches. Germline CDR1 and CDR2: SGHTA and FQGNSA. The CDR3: CASSLASGVYNEQFF. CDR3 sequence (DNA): TGTGCCAGCAGCTTGGCTAGCGGGGTCTACAATGAGCAGTTCTTC.

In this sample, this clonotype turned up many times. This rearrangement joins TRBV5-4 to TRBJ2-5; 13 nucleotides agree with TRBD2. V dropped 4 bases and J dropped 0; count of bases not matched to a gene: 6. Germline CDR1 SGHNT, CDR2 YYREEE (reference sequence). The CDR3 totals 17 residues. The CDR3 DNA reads TGTGCCAGCAGCGCCGGACTAGCGGGGGCTTACCAAGAGACCCAGTACTTC. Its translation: CASSAGLAGAYQETQYF.